This T cell receptor (beta chain) was retrieved from a study of shared clonotypes between healthy human individuals. On this clone: Its cognate antigen is unknown.

Study results and caveats: A generally larger estimated richness was seen in naive subsets than in memory subsets. The naive CD4 repertoires of several donors were compared, and roughly 5.1% of clonotypes were shared. Among non-shared clonotypes, generation probabilities were lower than among those shared by all four donors.

Generated by immunoSEQ multiplex PCR, the TCRdb table keeps only in-frame clones and is missing some. The sample comprises roughly 2 million clones, about 95% of which are singletons, and around 1.1% rests with the top ten. Terminally differentiated effector memory CD45RA+ cells were left out of the naive CD8 fraction, which was CD45RO-negative and positively selected for CCR7. Study donors comprised healthy, HIV-negative adults devoid of recent acute infection or vaccination. The CDR3 is 13 residues long. The chain links TRBV1 to TRBJ2-3; the table gives TRBD1 as D, unverified against the DNA. TRBV1 is a pseudogene segment. The sequence was collected from a man aged 18-30 years in good health. Sample: naive CD8+ T cells sorted from blood. The CDR3 is CTSSHHTGYTQYF. The DNA of the CDR3 is TGCACCAGCAGCCACCACACAGGGTATACGCAGTATTTT.